These T cell receptor beta chains were read from a single sample in a study of T cells in Graves' hyperthyroidism and ophthalmopathy. TCRdb re-derived calls from the multiplex PCR reads in MiXCR, one entry per CDR3 protein. The sample lists roughly 200,000 distinct CDR3 sequences, around 20% seen once, with around 43% in the top ten. Material: blood. These receptors originate from a man aged 35 to 55 with Graves' hyperthyroidism. Each CDR3 is given with its conserved first and last residue. The order of the fields is V gene, D gene, J gene, clone size, CDR3 DNA, CDR3 protein. The D gene is left open where the match is weak. The size field is filled for only some rows; it gives once, few, many or a size class.

V gene: TRBV7-9; D gene: TRBD1; J gene: TRBJ2-5; clone size: many; CDR3 DNA: TGTGCCAGCAGCCTTTACTTAGGGACAGGGGAAGAGACCCAGTACTTC; CDR3 protein: CASSLYLGTGEETQYF
V gene: TRBV6-1; D gene: -; J gene: TRBJ2-2; clone size: few; CDR3 DNA: TGTGCCAGCAGTCCCAGGCCCGGGGAGCTGTTTTTT; CDR3 protein: CASSPRPGELFF
V gene: TRBV20-1; D gene: TRBD1; J gene: TRBJ2-7; clone size: once; CDR3 DNA: TGCAGTGCCGAGGGACAGGGGTACGAGCAGTACTTC; CDR3 protein: CSAEGQGYEQYF
V gene: TRBV6-4; D gene: -; J gene: TRBJ1-1; clone size: few; CDR3 DNA: TGTGCCAGCAGTGAAGTCGAGGGGGGCGAGGAGAACACTGAAGCTTTCTTT; CDR3 protein: CASSEVEGGEENTEAFF
V gene: TRBV7-6; D gene: TRBD2; J gene: TRBJ2-1; clone size: -; CDR3 DNA: TGTGCCAGCCGGGGGGGCCACTACAATGAGCAGTTCTTC; CDR3 protein: CASRGGHYNEQFF
V gene: TRBV7-8; D gene: -; J gene: TRBJ2-7; clone size: many; CDR3 DNA: TGTGCCAGCAGCTTCGCCGTAGGGAGGAACGAGCAGTACTTC; CDR3 protein: CASSFAVGRNEQYF
V gene: TRBV7-9; D gene: -; J gene: TRBJ1-4; clone size: many; CDR3 DNA: TGTGCCGCCGCCAGCATCCAAACGCCGGGGGCTAATGAAAAACTGTTTTTT; CDR3 protein: CAAASIQTPGANEKLFF
V gene: TRBV7-2; D gene: TRBD1; J gene: TRBJ1-6; clone size: -; CDR3 DNA: TGTGCCAGCAGCTTAGGATTACAGGGGCAAACCCTCCACTTT; CDR3 protein: CASSLGLQGQTLHF
V gene: TRBV20-1; D gene: TRBD1; J gene: TRBJ2-1; clone size: many; CDR3 DNA: TGCAGTGCTAGAGGGGACAGGTACAATGAGCAGTTCTTC; CDR3 protein: CSARGDRYNEQFF
V gene: TRBV9; D gene: -; J gene: TRBJ2-3; clone size: few; CDR3 DNA: TGTGCCAGCAGCGTAGCCGGCTTCACAGATACGCAGTATTTT; CDR3 protein: CASSVAGFTDTQYF
V gene: TRBV7-9; D gene: -; J gene: TRBJ1-3; clone size: -; CDR3 DNA: TGTGCCAGCAGCCCATCCCCTGGAAACGCCATATATTTT; CDR3 protein: CASSPSPGNAIYF
V gene: TRBV10-3; D gene: TRBD1; J gene: TRBJ2-5; clone size: -; CDR3 DNA: TGTGCCATACAGGGGGCGGGAGAGACCCAGTACTTC; CDR3 protein: CAIQGAGETQYF
V gene: TRBV4-2; D gene: -; J gene: TRBJ2-7; clone size: many; CDR3 DNA: TGTGCCAGCAGCCAAGATAAGGGCTACGAGCAGTACTTC; CDR3 protein: CASSQDKGYEQYF
V gene: TRBV20-1; D gene: -; J gene: TRBJ2-2; clone size: many; CDR3 DNA: TGCAGTGCTTCAGCGGGACACACGAACACCGGGGAGCTGTTTTTT; CDR3 protein: CSASAGHTNTGELFF
V gene: TRBV7-9; D gene: -; J gene: TRBJ1-1; clone size: -; CDR3 DNA: TGTGCCAGCAGCTTAGGCTCCGGGGCGCCTTACGCTGAAGCTTTCTTT; CDR3 protein: CASSLGSGAPYAEAFF
V gene: TRBV5-6; D gene: -; J gene: TRBJ1-4; clone size: -; CDR3 DNA: TGTGCCAGCAGCTTGGTCGGGTCGAGGGAAAAACTGTTTTTT; CDR3 protein: CASSLVGSREKLFF
V gene: TRBV3-1; D gene: -; J gene: TRBJ2-7; clone size: few; CDR3 DNA: TGTGCCAGCAGCCAAGTCGGGGGACAGTACGAGCAGTACTTC; CDR3 protein: CASSQVGGQYEQYF
V gene: TRBV5-1; D gene: TRBD2; J gene: TRBJ2-3; clone size: many; CDR3 DNA: TGCGCCAGCAGCTTGGTGGCTAGCGGGACAGATACGCAGTATTTT; CDR3 protein: CASSLVASGTDTQYF
V gene: TRBV11-2; D gene: -; J gene: TRBJ2-3; clone size: -; CDR3 DNA: TGTGCCAGCAGCTTAAGGGCAAGGAGGCGCGATACGCAGTATTTT; CDR3 protein: CASSLRARRRDTQYF
V gene: TRBV6-2/TRBV6-3; D gene: TRBD2; J gene: TRBJ2-7; clone size: -; CDR3 DNA: TGTGCCAGCAGTTACGGGAGACTAGCACCCTACGAGCAGTACTTC; CDR3 protein: CASSYGRLAPYEQYF
V gene: TRBV7-9; D gene: -; J gene: TRBJ1-6; clone size: many; CDR3 DNA: TGTGCCAGCAGCTTAGGGGTAGCCCTCCACTTT; CDR3 protein: CASSLGVALHF
V gene: TRBV7-2; D gene: -; J gene: TRBJ2-1; clone size: few; CDR3 DNA: TGTGCCAGCAGCTTTGACTGGGGAAATGAGCAGTTCTTC; CDR3 protein: CASSFDWGNEQFF
V gene: TRBV7-2; D gene: -; J gene: TRBJ1-6; clone size: many; CDR3 DNA: TGTGCCAGCAGCCACGGTGGGGGGGCTCCAACTTCACCCCTCCACTTT; CDR3 protein: CASSHGGGAPTSPLHF
V gene: TRBV4-3; D gene: TRBD2; J gene: TRBJ2-3; clone size: few; CDR3 DNA: TGCGCCAGCAGCCAAGATGCCAGCGGGGGAAATACGCAGTATTTT; CDR3 protein: CASSQDASGGNTQYF
V gene: TRBV18; D gene: -; J gene: TRBJ1-1; clone size: many; CDR3 DNA: TGTGCCAGCTCACCATTGTTCTCCGAGAACACTGAAGCTTTCTTT; CDR3 protein: CASSPLFSENTEAFF
V gene: TRBV6-2/TRBV6-3; D gene: TRBD2; J gene: TRBJ2-5; clone size: many; CDR3 DNA: TGTGCCAGCAGTTATTGGACTAGCGGGCCCCAAGAGACCCAGTACTTC; CDR3 protein: CASSYWTSGPQETQYF
V gene: TRBV6-2/TRBV6-3; D gene: TRBD2; J gene: TRBJ2-5; clone size: once; CDR3 DNA: TGTGCCAGCAGTCCGGCGGGGACTAGCGGGGGGACGGAGACCCAGTACTTC; CDR3 protein: CASSPAGTSGGTETQYF
V gene: TRBV29-1; D gene: TRBD1; J gene: TRBJ1-2; clone size: many; CDR3 DNA: TGCAGCGTTGAAGACGGACAGGGCGGCTATGGCTACACCTTC; CDR3 protein: CSVEDGQGGYGYTF
V gene: TRBV6-1; D gene: -; J gene: TRBJ1-2; clone size: many; CDR3 DNA: TGTGCCAGCAGCCCTAGTGGAATCTATGGCTACACCTTC; CDR3 protein: CASSPSGIYGYTF
V gene: TRBV5-1; D gene: TRBD1; J gene: TRBJ2-2; clone size: many; CDR3 DNA: TGCGCCAGCAGCGCCGGGACAGGGGCCGGGGAGCTGTTTTTT; CDR3 protein: CASSAGTGAGELFF
V gene: TRBV10-3; D gene: -; J gene: TRBJ1-4; clone size: -; CDR3 DNA: TGTGCCATCAGTGAGTCGGGCCAGGCCGAAAAACTGTTTTTT; CDR3 protein: CAISESGQAEKLFF
V gene: TRBV4-3; D gene: -; J gene: TRBJ1-1; clone size: many; CDR3 DNA: TGCGCCAGCAGCCAAGTTAAACAGACGAACACTGAAGCTTTCTTT; CDR3 protein: CASSQVKQTNTEAFF
V gene: TRBV10-3; D gene: -; J gene: TRBJ2-1; clone size: few; CDR3 DNA: TGTGCCATCAGTGAGCCGGGTAGACAGGTACGGTTCTTC; CDR3 protein: CAISEPGRQVRFF
V gene: TRBV20-1; D gene: TRBD2; J gene: TRBJ2-7; clone size: -; CDR3 DNA: TGCAGTGCTAGGCCTAGGTGGACTAGCGGGAGGTGGTACGAGCAGTACTTC; CDR3 protein: CSARPRWTSGRWYEQYF
V gene: TRBV7-2; D gene: TRBD1; J gene: TRBJ2-3; clone size: many; CDR3 DNA: TGTGCCAGCAGCTTAGAGGGGCGTACAGGGGTAGATACGCAGTATTTT; CDR3 protein: CASSLEGRTGVDTQYF
V gene: TRBV20-1; D gene: TRBD1; J gene: TRBJ2-4; clone size: -; CDR3 DNA: TGCAGTGCTAAGGACAGGGCCCTTAAAAACACTCAGTACTTC; CDR3 protein: CSAKDRALKNTQYF
V gene: TRBV9; D gene: -; J gene: TRBJ1-2; clone size: many; CDR3 DNA: TGTGCCAGCAGCCCCCCCCAGCCCCTCTATGGCTACACCTTC; CDR3 protein: CASSPPQPLYGYTF
V gene: TRBV11-2; D gene: TRBD2; J gene: TRBJ2-7; clone size: few; CDR3 DNA: TGTGCCAGCAGCTTGGGACTAACGTCCTACGAGCAGTACTTC; CDR3 protein: CASSLGLTSYEQYF
V gene: TRBV12-3/TRBV12-4; D gene: TRBD1; J gene: TRBJ1-2; clone size: -; CDR3 DNA: TGTGCCAGCAGTATACAGGGGGCCTTTGGCTACACCTTC; CDR3 protein: CASSIQGAFGYTF
V gene: TRBV7-9; D gene: -; J gene: TRBJ2-7; clone size: -; CDR3 DNA: TGTGCCAGCAGCTTAGTAAAAATGGGGGAGCAGTACTTC; CDR3 protein: CASSLVKMGEQYF
V gene: TRBV7-2; D gene: TRBD1; J gene: TRBJ1-2; clone size: once; CDR3 DNA: TGTGCCAGCAGCCACCGGGGTTTGAGACAGGGGGGCTATGGCTACACCTTC; CDR3 protein: CASSHRGLRQGGYGYTF
V gene: TRBV30; D gene: TRBD1; J gene: TRBJ1-1; clone size: -; CDR3 DNA: TGTGCCTGGAGTTTCTCGACAGGGGAGGAAGCTTTCTTT; CDR3 protein: CAWSFSTGEEAFF
V gene: TRBV7-9; D gene: -; J gene: TRBJ2-7; clone size: -; CDR3 DNA: TGTGCCAGCAGCTTAGATACGGGAATCTGGGGCTACGAGCAGTACTTC; CDR3 protein: CASSLDTGIWGYEQYF
V gene: TRBV20-1; D gene: -; J gene: TRBJ1-5; clone size: -; CDR3 DNA: TGCAGTGCCATCCAGGGTACCAATCAGCCCCAGCATTTT; CDR3 protein: CSAIQGTNQPQHF
V gene: TRBV12-3/TRBV12-4; D gene: -; J gene: TRBJ1-5; clone size: many; CDR3 DNA: TGTGCCAGCAGCCCCGGACTGTTGGCGCCCCAGCATTTT; CDR3 protein: CASSPGLLAPQHF
V gene: TRBV20-1; D gene: TRBD2; J gene: TRBJ2-1; clone size: few; CDR3 DNA: TGCAGTGCTAGAGATGGACTAGCGGGGGGGGGCAATGAGCAGTTCTTC; CDR3 protein: CSARDGLAGGGNEQFF
V gene: TRBV2; D gene: TRBD1; J gene: TRBJ1-2; clone size: many; CDR3 DNA: TGTGCCAGCAGGGGACAGGGCATATATGGCTACACCTTC; CDR3 protein: CASRGQGIYGYTF
V gene: TRBV20-1; D gene: TRBD2; J gene: TRBJ2-3; clone size: few; CDR3 DNA: TGCAGTGCTTCGGGACTAGCGGGGGTAGGCACAGATACGCAGTATTTT; CDR3 protein: CSASGLAGVGTDTQYF
V gene: TRBV15; D gene: TRBD1; J gene: TRBJ1-1; clone size: few; CDR3 DNA: TGTGCCACCAGCAAGACAGGGATGAACACTGAAGCTTTCTTT; CDR3 protein: CATSKTGMNTEAFF
V gene: TRBV28; D gene: TRBD1; J gene: TRBJ1-1; clone size: many; CDR3 DNA: TGTGCCATTTGGGACAGACACCACGAAGCTTTCTTT; CDR3 protein: CAIWDRHHEAFF
V gene: TRBV9; D gene: -; J gene: TRBJ1-4; clone size: few; CDR3 DNA: TGTGCCAGCAGCGTAGATCTGGGGACAACTAATGAAAAACTGTTTTTT; CDR3 protein: CASSVDLGTTNEKLFF
V gene: TRBV20-1; D gene: TRBD1; J gene: TRBJ1-1; clone size: many; CDR3 DNA: TGCAGTGCTACCGGGACAGGGGAGGAAGCTTTCTTT; CDR3 protein: CSATGTGEEAFF
V gene: TRBV5-1; D gene: -; J gene: TRBJ1-5; clone size: many; CDR3 DNA: TGCGCCAGCAGCCGGATTGCAGGGGATCAGCCCCAGCATTTT; CDR3 protein: CASSRIAGDQPQHF